This is a list of T cell receptor beta chains from one sample in a study of blood T cell repertoires in COVID-19. TCRdb's table, derived via immunoSEQ multiplex PCR, lists solely in-frame clones and lacks some. The sample yields about 66,000 clones, around 82% seen once. The sequenced sample was peripheral blood. The receptors derive from a man between 60 and 70 years old with acute or convalescent COVID-19. Each CDR3 is given with its conserved first and last residue. A D gene is named only where the DNA matches it firmly. Clone size, where shown, is once, few, many, or a class for clones that have expanded.

j_gene	d_gene	v_gene	abundance	CDR3nt	CDR3aa
TRBJ2-5	TRBD2	TRBV7-2	-	TGTGCCAGCAGCTTCCTAGCGGGGGCCCTCCAAGAGACCCAGTACTTC	CASSFLAGALQETQYF
TRBJ1-3	TRBD1	TRBV30	-	TGTGCCTGGAGTCATATAGGGGGCTTCTCTGGAAACACCATATATTTT	CAWSHIGGFSGNTIYF
TRBJ1-4	-	TRBV7-9	-	TGTGCCAGCAGCGCCCTCCGGGACTCGTGGGAAAAACTGTTTTTT	CASSALRDSWEKLFF
TRBJ1-5	TRBD1	TRBV19	-	TGTGCCAGTAGTACCGGGACAGGGGGCGGTCAGCCCCAGCATTTT	CASSTGTGGGQPQHF
TRBJ1-6	TRBD1	TRBV6-5	-	TGTGCCAGCAGTCAGGGGGCCAATAATTCACCCCTCCACTTT	CASSQGANNSPLHF
TRBJ2-4	-	TRBV30	once	TGTGCCTGGACGAAAGGACTAGCCAAAAACATTCAGTACTTC	CAWTKGLAKNIQYF
TRBJ1-3	TRBD1	TRBV15	-	TGTGCCACCAGCAGAGATTACGGGACAGGGGAACTCGCCTCTGGAAACACCATATATTTT	CATSRDYGTGELASGNTIYF
TRBJ1-2	-	TRBV6-2/TRBV6-3	-	TGTGCCACCAGCTTGGGAGATTATGGCTACACCTTC	CATSLGDYGYTF
TRBJ2-4	-	TRBV30	-	TGTGCCTGGGAGGACAGCACTATTCAGTACTTC	CAWEDSTIQYF
TRBJ1-6	-	TRBV7-9	-	TGTGCCAGCAGCTTACAACAAGACTATAATTCACCCCTCCACTTT	CASSLQQDYNSPLHF
TRBJ1-5	-	TRBV3-1/TRBV3-2	-	TGTGCCAGCAGCCAAGGAGCCAATCAGCCCCAGCATTTT	CASSQGANQPQHF
TRBJ2-2	-	TRBV12-3/TRBV12-4	-	TGTGCCAGCAGTTTAACAGACACCGGGGAGCTGTTTTTT	CASSLTDTGELFF
TRBJ2-1	-	TRBV6-5	-	TGTGCCAGCGGGGGGTGGAATGAGCAGTTCTTC	CASGGWNEQFF
TRBJ2-3	-	TRBV5-1	-	TGCGCCAGCAGGGAGCCCGGCACAGATACGCAGTATTTT	CASREPGTDTQYF
TRBJ1-1	-	TRBV10-3	-	TGTGCCATCCGCGGGGGGCCCACCACTGAAGCTTTCTTT	CAIRGGPTTEAFF
TRBJ1-3	TRBD1	TRBV7-6	-	TGTGCCAGCAGCTATAAGGGGGCTGGTGGAAACACCATATATTTT	CASSYKGAGGNTIYF
TRBJ1-5	TRBD1	TRBV10-1	once	TGCGCCAATCGGGACAGGGGGCATCCACGCCATCAGCCCCAGCATTTT	CANRDRGHPRHQPQHF
TRBJ1-5	-	TRBV28	-	TGTGCCAGCGGGGGGAAATTGAGTAATCAGCCCCAGCATTTT	CASGGKLSNQPQHF
TRBJ1-3	TRBD1	TRBV5-6	-	TGTGCCAGCAGCGAGGACAGGGGCGCCCCTGGAAACACCATATATTTT	CASSEDRGAPGNTIYF
TRBJ1-2	TRBD1	TRBV30	few	TGTGCCTGGGAGATCGGGACAGGGGGTAACTATGGCTACACCTTC	CAWEIGTGGNYGYTF
TRBJ1-6	TRBD1	TRBV5-1	-	TGCGCCAGCAGCGCGGGACAGGGAACCCGAAAGGATAATTCACCCCTCCACTTT	CASSAGQGTRKDNSPLHF
TRBJ1-6	-	TRBV2	-	TGTGCCAGCACTAAAGACAGGAATTCACCCCTCCACTTT	CASTKDRNSPLHF
TRBJ2-2	TRBD2	TRBV6-5	-	TGTGCCAGCAGTTACCGTGCGGGGGGGCCTTCCGGGGAGCTGTTTTTT	CASSYRAGGPSGELFF
TRBJ1-1	-	TRBV5-1	few	TGCGCCAGCAGCTTGGACAGGACAAACACTGAAGCTTTCTTT	CASSLDRTNTEAFF
TRBJ2-3	-	TRBV5-5	-	TGTGCCAGCAGCTACGAAATGGGAGGTACGCAGTATTTT	CASSYEMGGTQYF
TRBJ2-1	-	TRBV27	-	TGTGCCAGCAGTTTGGACAGACCGGCCAATGAGCAGTTCTTC	CASSLDRPANEQFF
TRBJ1-5	TRBD1	TRBV11-2	-	TGTGCCAGCAGCTGGCTCGGACAGGGGGCCTCATATAGCAATCAGCCCCAGCATTTT	CASSWLGQGASYSNQPQHF
TRBJ2-3	TRBD1	TRBV11-2	-	TGTGCCAGCAGCTCGCAGGGGGTTAGCACAGATACGCAGTATTTT	CASSSQGVSTDTQYF
TRBJ1-1	TRBD1	TRBV19	-	TGTGCCACCCACCCCGGGACAGGGGGAAGGATGGACACTGAAGCTTTCTTT	CATHPGTGGRMDTEAFF
TRBJ2-3	-	TRBV27	-	TGTGCCAGCAGTTCCTTGGACATCACAGATACGCAGTATTTT	CASSSLDITDTQYF
TRBJ1-2	-	TRBV12-3/TRBV12-4	-	TGTGCCAGCAGCCCCACAACCTATGGCTACACCTTC	CASSPTTYGYTF
TRBJ1-5	-	TRBV19	few	TGTGCCAGTAGTACAAGTTGGGGGGGCAGCCAGCCCCAGCATTTT	CASSTSWGGSQPQHF
TRBJ1-4	TRBD1	TRBV18	few	TGTGCCAGCTCACCATTGGGACAGGGGAATGAAAAACTGTTTTTT	CASSPLGQGNEKLFF
TRBJ1-6	TRBD1	TRBV2	-	TGTGCCAGCACCGACCCCGGGCGGACAGGGGATCCACCCCTCCACTTT	CASTDPGRTGDPPLHF
TRBJ1-4	TRBD1	TRBV7-9	once	TGTGCCAGCAGCACGTCAGGGGGTAGTCCGCTAACAACTAATGAAAAACTGTTTTTT	CASSTSGGSPLTTNEKLFF
TRBJ2-3	-	TRBV15	-	TGTGCCACCAGCAGAGCTAGGAACCCTTATCTGGTCGGGTTTTCAGATACGCAGTATTTT	CATSRARNPYLVGFSDTQYF
TRBJ1-5	-	TRBV19	-	TGTGCCAGTAGTACAGCGTCAAATACAGGGTCCGGCAATCAGCCCCAGCATTTT	CASSTASNTGSGNQPQHF
TRBJ2-7	-	TRBV19	-	TGTGCCAGTAGCCAATCCCCGGGATCCTACGAGCAGTACTTC	CASSQSPGSYEQYF
TRBJ1-1	TRBD1	TRBV29-1	few	TGCAGCGTCATCCGGGACAGGAACACTGAAGCTTTCTTT	CSVIRDRNTEAFF
TRBJ1-2	-	TRBV27	few	TGTGCCAGCAGCGTCCTAGAGGGTCGTGGCTACACCTTC	CASSVLEGRGYTF
TRBJ1-1	-	TRBV6-5	few	TGTGCCAGCAGTATCGGACTGATGCTAAACACTGAAGCTTTCTTT	CASSIGLMLNTEAFF
TRBJ1-6	-	TRBV11-2	-	TGTGCCAGCAGCTTCACAGCCGTATTATATAATTCACCCCTCCACTTT	CASSFTAVLYNSPLHF
TRBJ1-1	-	TRBV19	-	TGTGCCAGTAGTATAGATTTCGGCAGGTTCGAAACTTTCTTT	CASSIDFGRFETFF
TRBJ2-4	TRBD2	TRBV13	-	TGTGCCAGCAGCCAGAGGTTGGGACTAGCGGGGGGCATTCAGTACTTC	CASSQRLGLAGGIQYF
TRBJ2-2	TRBD1	TRBV18	-	TGTGCCAGCCGGGACAGAAACACCGGGGAGCTGTTTTTT	CASRDRNTGELFF
TRBJ2-7	-	TRBV7-9	-	TGTGCCAGCAGCGCCGGGTCGAATGAGCAGTACTTC	CASSAGSNEQYF
TRBJ2-7	TRBD1	TRBV18	-	TGTGCCAGCTCTAGGACGGCCGGGACAGGCTCCTACGAGCAGTACTTC	CASSRTAGTGSYEQYF
TRBJ2-5	TRBD2	TRBV5-4	-	TGTGCCAGCAGCTTGGGACTAGCGGGGGGCCAAGAGACCCAGTACTTC	CASSLGLAGGQETQYF
TRBJ2-1	TRBD2	TRBV5-1	-	TGCGCCAGCAGCTTGCAGGCTAGCGGGGGGGCATATGAGCAGTTCTTC	CASSLQASGGAYEQFF
TRBJ2-3	-	TRBV2	-	TGTGCCAGCAGGGCTGAAGTAAGCACAGATACGCAGTATTTT	CASRAEVSTDTQYF
TRBJ1-2	TRBD1	TRBV30	once	TGTGCCTGGAGTTTGGGACAGCACTATGGCTACACCTTC	CAWSLGQHYGYTF
TRBJ1-4	-	TRBV5-4	-	TGTGCCAGCAGTCTGACCGGGATTAAGGGTGAAAAACTGTTTTTT	CASSLTGIKGEKLFF
TRBJ1-1	-	TRBV6-5	-	TGTGCCAGCAGTTACTCGACCGGGTCGGCTGAAGCTTTCTTT	CASSYSTGSAEAFF
TRBJ1-2	TRBD1	TRBV6-5	-	TGTGCCAGCAGTTACTCCCGGGACAGGGGGTTTTATGGCTACACCTTC	CASSYSRDRGFYGYTF